These 25 T cell receptor beta chains were all obtained from the same sample, sequenced in a study of breast tumors, draining lymph nodes, adjacent tissues (dated by TCRdb to the mid-2010s). Lymph node samples came from the axillary draining lymph nodes of breast cancer patients. Library creation used multiplex PCR. Sequencing instrument: Illumina HiSeq 2000. The public sequencing data were trimmed at Q25 with fastp and processed into clonotypes with MiXCR by TCRdb, which kept only in-frame beta chains. All rows with the same CDR3 protein become a single entry with the most common DNA and genes. Across this sample there are about 130,000 distinct CDR3 sequences, with roughly 21% seen only once. The ten largest clones represent more than 3% of the sample. The specimen sequenced was axillary lymph node tissue. All receptors derive from a female donor with breast cancer. Some clones in this sample may be carry-over from other donors' samples.

Remarks on this clonotype: This may stem from a read error, because a much larger clone lies one nucleotide away. The chain recombines TRBV6-1 with TRBJ2-1, with 9 nucleotides matching TRBD2. Trimming at V came to 7 bases and at J to 8 bases, leaving 9 bases not matched to a gene. Germline loops: CDR1 MNHNS, CDR2 SASEGT. The CDR3 sequence is 14 residues long. For the CDR3, the DNA is TGTGCCAGCAAGCCGGGAGCGGGGGGTGATGAGCAGTTCTTC. Encoded protein: CASKPGAGGDEQFF.

Comments on this clonotype: This could be a read error, since a much larger clone is one nucleotide away. The chain couples TRBV6-5 to TRBJ2-5; TRBD1 matches 12 bases. The CDR3 consists of 14 residues. The germline gives CDR1 MNHEY, CDR2 SVGAGI. After removal of 7 bases from V and 5 bases from J, the junction contained 5 bases not matched to a gene. CDR3 region: CASNIGTGGETQYF. The CDR3, as DNA: TGTGCCAGCAATATCGGGACAGGGGGCGAGACCCAGTACTTC.

A few counts support this clonotype. The chain is built from TRBV4-2 and TRBJ2-3; TRBD2 matches at 9 bases. The V gene end was trimmed by 0 bases and the J gene end by 1 base; junction bases not matched to a gene: 2. This CDR3 comprises 16 residues. CDR1 LGHNA and CDR2 YNFKEQ come from the germline V gene. The chain's CDR3 is CASSQDQRGGTDTQYF. Written as DNA, the CDR3 is TGTGCCAGCAGCCAAGACCAGCGGGGGGGCACAGATACGCAGTATTTT.

A word on this clonotype: This may come from a read error, since a much larger clone is one base off. This chain uses TRBV19 with TRBJ1-6; perhaps TRBD1 as D (6 bases). Germline lookup yields CDR1 LNHDA and CDR2 SQIVND (reference sequence). The length of the CDR3 is 13 residues. The CDR3 protein is CAGRTDFNSPLHF. The CDR3 DNA is TGTGCCGGTAGGACAGATTTCAATTCACCCCTCCACTTT.

This clonotype was counted ten times or more. The gene calls are TRBV27 and TRBJ2-5; D unclear. Germline lookup yields CDR1 MNHEY and CDR2 SMNVEV (reference sequence). The CDR3 loop spans 11 amino acids. Trimming removed 5 bases at V and 5 bases at J, with 6 bases between. The CDR3 nucleotides read TGTGCCAGCAGTAATCTTGAGACCCAGTACTTC. It encodes CASSNLETQYF.

This clonotype was seen at least ten times. This rearrangement joins TRBV5-1 to TRBJ2-7, with 8 bases that match TRBD1. CDR3 size: 16 residues. Per the germline V gene, CDR1 is SGHRS and CDR2 is YFSETQ. Losses at the gene ends were 0 bases for V and 5 bases for J; bases not matched to a gene: 10. The CDR3: CASSLARTGLIDEQYF. The CDR3 DNA is TGCGCCAGCAGCTTGGCTCGGACAGGGTTAATCGACGAGCAGTACTTC.

The chain couples TRBV28 to TRBJ2-7; maybe TRBD2 (7 bases). This CDR3 spans 14 amino acids. Per the germline V gene, CDR1 is MDHEN and CDR2 is SYDVKM. V lost 5 bases and J lost 5, with 16 bases in between. The CDR3 loop is CASSLGGGVNEQYF. The CDR3 DNA reads as TGTGCCAGCAGTCTAGGGGGGGGAGTGAACGAGCAGTACTTC.

V and J are TRBV9 and TRBJ2-2, with 8 bases that match TRBD2. This CDR3 has 16 amino acids. The germline V gene encodes CDR1 SGDLS and CDR2 YYNGEE. Germline trimming cut 4 bases from V and 8 bases from J; bases unmatched to any gene: 13. The CDR3 bases are TGTGCCAGCAGCCCCTTGAACGGGGGGGAGTCAGGGGAGCTGTTTTTT. Translated: CASSPLNGGESGELFF.

This clonotype was recorded at least ten times. This rearrangement joins TRBV10-2 to TRBJ1-5; 8 bases fit TRBD1. Trimming at V came to 7 bases and at J to 5 bases, leaving 7 bases not matched to a gene. The CDR3 length is 14 residues. The germline CDR1 and CDR2 sequences are WSHSY and SAAADI. The CDR3 protein is CASKGRGRDQPQHF. The CDR3 DNA sequence: TGCGCCAGCAAGGGCAGGGGGCGCGATCAGCCCCAGCATTTT.

Many counts were recorded for this clonotype. The chain recombines TRBV3-1 with TRBJ2-3; D gene ambiguous. The CDR3 is 12 amino acids. CDR1 is LGHDT, CDR2 YNNKEL, per germline (reference sequence). V shed 1 base and J shed 4 bases, with 3 bases lying between them. The CDR3 loop reads CASSQGPDTQYF. CDR3 nucleotide sequence: TGTGCCAGCAGCCAAGGTCCAGATACGCAGTATTTT.

This clonotype was seen repeatedly, ten times or more. The chain combines TRBV7-2 with TRBJ2-5, with D perhaps matching TRBD1 (5 bases). The V and J ends lost 0 bases and 2 bases respectively, with 7 bases between them. Looked up from germline, CDR1 is SGHTA and CDR2 is FQGNSA. The CDR3 consists of 14 residues. CDR3 sequence: CASSLAGPQETQYF. The CDR3 DNA reads TGTGCCAGCAGCTTAGCGGGGCCACAAGAGACCCAGTACTTC.

Of note for this clonotype: A read error may explain this, as a much larger clone is one base away. The rearrangement links TRBV11-2 to TRBJ2-5; perhaps TRBD1 as D (6 bases). Trimming left V 5 bases short and J 4 bases short, with 29 bases between. Germline V CDR1 and CDR2: SGHAT, FQNNGV. The CDR3 is 19 amino acids. In DNA, the CDR3 is TGTGCCAGCAGCCAAGATACCGCTAGGTATCGAAGCAGGGGAGAGACCCAGTACTTC. This translates into CASSQDTARYRSRGETQYF.

The sample holds many counts of this clonotype. The chain carries TRBV20-1 and TRBJ1-6, with TRBD1 matching over 9 bases. CDR3 size: 17 residues. V lost 1 base, J lost 6 bases, and 10 bases stayed unmatched. Germline lookup yields CDR1 DFQATT and CDR2 SNEGSKA (reference sequence). In nucleotides, the CDR3 is TGCAGTGCTAGAGGACAGGGGGGGGGCCATTTTAATTCACCCCTCCACTTT. Translated, it gives CSARGQGGGHFNSPLHF.

This clonotype was counted a few times. Possible read error: a much larger clone is one base away. V and J are TRBV6-1 and TRBJ1-5; TRBD1 matches at 8 bases. The CDR3 sequence is 13 residues long. The V gene's germline CDR1 is MNHNS and CDR2 SASEGT. The J segment lost 9 bases and the V segment lost 5 bases, leaving 6 bases of the junction unmatched. Here the CDR3 DNA reads TGTGCCAGCAGTCTACAGGGGGTAGGGCCCCAGCATTTT. Translated: CASSLQGVGPQHF.

This clonotype was detected many times. DNA of the CDR3: TGCAGTGCTCTTCTAGCGGGAGTGAGATCCTACAATGAGCAGTTCTTC. Its protein product is CSALLAGVRSYNEQFF. The chain has TRBV20-1 and TRBJ2-1, with TRBD2 matching 10 bases. CDR1 is DFQATT, CDR2 SNEGSKA, per germline (reference sequence). The length of the CDR3 is 16 residues. Unmatched junction bases numbered 8, after V lost 5 bases and J lost 1 base.

This clonotype was counted only a few times. This sequence joins TRBV6-5 and TRBJ2-2; 11 bases are shared with TRBD2. The CDR3 consists of 14 residues. The V gene's germline CDR1 is MNHEY and CDR2 SVGAGI. V was pared by 8 bases and J by 7 bases, with 6 bases of the junction left unmatched. The CDR3 loop reads CASYRLAGNGELFF. CDR3 nucleotides: TGTGCCAGCTACCGACTAGCGGGGAACGGGGAGCTGTTTTTT.

This clonotype was recorded many times. This sequence joins TRBV11-2 and TRBJ2-2, with D perhaps matching TRBD1 or TRBD2 (5 bases each). In germline, CDR1 is SGHAT, CDR2 FQNNGV. The CDR3 length is 15 residues. V was clipped by 1 base and J by 7 bases, with 13 bases between them. CDR3 nucleotides: TGTGCCAGCAGCTTAGTGGGGAGAGGGGTCGGGGAGCTGTTTTTT. This gives the protein CASSLVGRGVGELFF.

As regards this clonotype: A junction end diverges from the germline sequence, so it may reflect a read error. This chain links TRBV3-1 with TRBJ2-1; 7 nucleotides match TRBD2. The CDR3 covers 18 residues. Germline-derived CDR1 and CDR2 are LGHDT and YNNKEL (reference sequence). For the CDR3, the DNA is TGTGCCAGCAGCCCACTATCGTGGCGGGAGAGCTCCTACAATGAGCAGGTCTTC. It codes for CASSPLSWRESSYNEQVF.

This clonotype was counted ten times or more. This chain connects TRBV27 to TRBJ1-6; D unclear. Germline V gives CDR1 MNHEY, CDR2 SMNVEV (reference sequence). V was clipped by 0 bases and J by 8 bases, with 8 bases between them. The CDR3 has 14 amino acids. CDR3 region: CASSLSDGDSPLHF. CDR3 nucleotide sequence: TGTGCCAGCAGTTTATCCGATGGCGATTCACCCCTCCACTTT.

In this sample, this clonotype turned up many times. The J gene is TRBJ1-5, the V gene TRBV20-1; D might be TRBD1 (5 bases). Trimming removed 6 bases from V and 3 bases from J, with 15 bases in between. The germline CDR1 and CDR2 sequences are DFQATT and SNEGSKA (reference sequence). This CDR3 spans 14 amino acids. Here the CDR3 DNA reads TGCAGTGCCCCCCCCAACAGGCTCAATCAGCCCCAGCATTTT. This gives the protein CSAPPNRLNQPQHF.

This clonotype was counted only a few times. This sequence joins TRBV28 and TRBJ2-2; D is undetermined. V lost 1 base, J lost 3 bases, and 12 bases lay in between. This CDR3 contains 16 residues. Germline V gene sequence: CDR1 MDHEN, CDR2 SYDVKM. CDR3 in amino acids: CASSLFTSGDTGELFF. CDR3 DNA sequence: TGTGCCAGCAGTTTATTCACTTCTGGGGACACCGGGGAGCTGTTTTTT.

The rearrangement links TRBV6-6 to TRBJ1-4, with 9 bases that match TRBD1. Trimming at V came to 7 bases and at J to 8 bases, leaving 5 bases not matched to a gene. CDR1 and CDR2 (germline): MNHNY, SVGAGI (reference sequence). This CDR3 region has 13 residues. This chain's CDR3 is CASNDRGGEKLFF. CDR3 DNA sequence: TGTGCCAGCAACGACAGGGGGGGGGAAAAACTGTTTTTT.

On this clonotype: A much larger clone sits a single nucleotide away, making a read error possible. J is TRBJ1-2 and V is TRBV20-1; 10 positions agree with TRBD1. The germline V gene encodes CDR1 DFQATT and CDR2 SNEGSKA (reference sequence). With 6 bases clipped from V and 8 bases from J, the junction kept 9 bases outside the gene matches. CDR3 length: 13 amino acids. The CDR3 DNA sequence: TGCAGTGCCTATGGACAGGGGGGAGTAGGCTACACCTTC. Protein product: CSAYGQGGVGYTF.

CDR3 DNA sequence: TGTGCGCGGCCATCAGACTCTGGGGCCAACGTCCTGACTTTC. This translates into CARPSDSGANVLTF. The rearrangement links TRBV30 to TRBJ2-6; the D is unclear. The CDR3 loop spans 14 amino acids. Germline CDR1 reads GTSNPN; CDR2 reads SVGIG (reference sequence).

V is TRBV5-1 and J is TRBJ2-2; TRBD2 is a possible D gene (6 bases). The germline V gene encodes CDR1 SGHRS and CDR2 YFSETQ. V was clipped by 3 bases and J by 7 bases, with 25 bases between them. The CDR3 covers 18 residues. DNA for the CDR3: TGCGCCAGCAGCTACCACCCGACTAGGGAGGCTTCCGGCGGGGAGCTGTTTTTT. Its translation: CASSYHPTREASGGELFF.